This T cell receptor (beta chain) derives from a study of T-cell reconstitution after alpha-beta-depleted transplantation in children. The CDR3 consists of 17 residues. CDR1 is SGHTA, CDR2 FQGNSA, per germline. Trimming stripped 1 base from V and 1 base from J, with 14 bases between. Points from the study as a whole: Alpha-beta T cells present about two months after transplant were reported to originate from several hundred expanded graft clones. Some patients' high day-60 TCRbeta diversity was attributed to recipient cells surviving conditioning. Most T-cell counts and diversity one year after the transplant came from T cells that were newly produced.

To note about this clonotype: Its specificity is unknown.

TCRbeta library preparation incorporated unique molecular identifiers. From the PCR reads, TCRdb called clonotypes with MiXCR, one entry per CDR3 protein. The table shows a few hundred thousand distinct CDR3 sequences, with approximately 30% occurring only once. The chain couples TRBV7-2 to TRBJ2-4; a weak D match, TRBD2 (5 bases). The sample here was PBMCs, taken before TCRalphabeta/CD19-depleted stem cell transplant. This clonotype was obtained from a boy younger than two with Wiskott-Aldrich syndrome, due to receive a stem cell transplant. The CDR3 is CASSLGPGVDAKNIQYF. The CDR3 region has the DNA TGTGCCAGCAGCTTAGGCCCCGGGGTCGACGCCAAAAACATTCAGTACTTC.